One and the same sample provided the 32 T cell receptor beta chains below, sequenced in a study of regulatory T cells in long-lasting Graves disease. The time point is: newly diagnosed GD, antithyroid drugs for less than 3 months. PBMCs provided the RNA from which the TCR library was made. Arm-PCR of CDR3 regions and iRepertoire HTBI primers were the basis on which TCR beta libraries were built. TCRdb reanalysed the multiplex PCR reads using MiXCR and keeps one entry per CDR3 protein. There are about 210,000 distinct CDR3 sequences in the sample; roughly 19% occur only once, and about 12% lies in the top ten. In addition, the sample was reused for a study of T cells in Graves' hyperthyroidism and ophthalmopathy.

The sample consisted of peripheral blood mononuclear cells (PBMCs), taken at new diagnosis, from a patient treated with antithyroid drugs. These receptors came from a young woman with Graves disease.

This clonotype was counted at least ten times. The chain combines TRBV19 with TRBJ2-7, with D tentatively TRBD1 or TRBD2 (5 bases each). The germline V and J ends were trimmed by 6 bases and 0 bases, with 12 bases remaining between them. The CDR3 has 14 residues. CDR1 is LNHDA, CDR2 SQIVND, per germline (reference sequence). The CDR3 is CASSLRDGSYEQYF. The CDR3 DNA reads TGTGCCAGTAGCCTAAGGGACGGCTCCTACGAGCAGTACTTC.

This clonotype was observed a few times. The chain is built from TRBV7-2 and TRBJ2-4; 13 nucleotides line up with TRBD2. J gave up 2 bases and V 4 bases, and 11 bases lay outside the gene matches. CDR1 is SGHTA and CDR2 is FQGNSA in the germline V gene. There are 19 residues in the CDR3. The CDR3: CASSSTSGLAGVSKNIQYF. The CDR3, as DNA: TGTGCCAGCAGCTCAACGTCCGGACTAGCGGGAGTGTCCAAAAACATTCAGTACTTC.

This clonotype has only a few counts. The chain has TRBV4-1 and TRBJ2-1, with D perhaps TRBD2 (6 bases). The germline CDR1 and CDR2 sequences are MGHRA and YSYEKL. This CDR3 region has 13 residues. Trimming took 4 bases from V and 7 from J, leaving 11 bases between them. CDR3 in amino acids: CASSPPRGNEQFF. Here the CDR3 DNA reads TGCGCCAGCAGCCCCCCACGGGGGAATGAGCAGTTCTTC.

This clonotype was seen just once. An end of the junction does not agree with germline; a read error may underlie this. The chain links TRBV4-1 to TRBJ1-4, with 8 bases identical to TRBD1. CDR3 length equals 14 residues. Germline-derived CDR1 and CDR2 are MGHRA and YSYEKL. For the CDR3, the DNA is TGCGCCAGCAGCCCAACGGGACAGGCCGAAAAACTGCTTTTT. Translation gives CASSPTGQAEKLLF.

The gene calls are TRBV2 and TRBJ1-1, with 11 bases identical to TRBD1. With 3 bases clipped from V and 5 bases from J, the junction kept 5 bases outside the gene matches. CDR3 length: 15 residues. Germline loops: CDR1 SNHLY, CDR2 FYNNEI. CDR3: CASSEDRGLDTEAFF. The CDR3, as DNA: TGTGCCAGCAGTGAGGACAGGGGGCTGGATACTGAAGCTTTCTTT.

This clonotype came up many times. The V call is TRBV28, the J call TRBJ2-7, with 10 bases lining up with TRBD2. V lost 5 bases to trimming and J lost 4 bases; unmatched junction nucleotides: 8. Germline CDR1 is MDHEN and CDR2 is SYDVKM. CDR3 length: 15 residues. The CDR3 DNA is TGTGCCAGCAGTCTCACAGCGGGGGGGTTGTACGAGCAGTACTTC. Amino acid sequence: CASSLTAGGLYEQYF.

The rearrangement uses TRBV2 and TRBJ2-5; D is perhaps TRBD1 (8 bases). V lost 5 bases to trimming and J lost 3 bases, with 16 bases between them. This CDR3 spans 15 amino acids. Germline V lookup: CDR1 SNHLY, CDR2 FYNNEI. In nucleotides, the CDR3 is TGTGCCAGCAGTTGGACAGGGAGGGTAGAAGAGACCCAGTACTTC. Amino acids: CASSWTGRVEETQYF. Using reference TRBV2 and TRBJ2-5 for the parts outside the CDR3, the full variable domain is EPEVTQTPSHQVTQMGQEVILRCVPISNHLYFYWYRQILGQKVEFLVSFYNNEISEKSEIFDDQFSVERPDGSNFTLKIRSTKLEDSAMYFCASSWTGRVEETQYFGPGTRLLVL.

This clonotype is a singleton in its sample. V is TRBV20-1 and J is TRBJ2-1; D is perhaps TRBD2 (5 bases). The CDR3 spans 16 residues. Germline CDR1 and CDR2: DFQATT and SNEGSKA (reference sequence). Trimming removed 0 bases at V and 3 bases at J, with 15 bases between. The CDR3 sequence: CSARDLWESRYNEQFF. In DNA, the CDR3 is TGCAGTGCTAGAGATCTATGGGAGTCCCGCTACAATGAGCAGTTCTTC.

This clonotype was detected only a few times. The chain has TRBV7-6 and TRBJ1-6; TRBD1 agrees at 12 bases. V shed 5 bases, J shed 13 bases, and the junction held 18 bases outside the gene matches. Germline CDR1 and CDR2: SGHVS and FNYEAQ. This CDR3 has 18 residues. For the CDR3, the DNA is TGTGCCAGCAGCACCTTTCCTCCGGGACAGGGGGCGAGGGGCCCCCTCCACTTT. Its translation is CASSTFPPGQGARGPLHF.

This clonotype was found many times. The chain links TRBV5-6 to TRBJ2-5; TRBD2 aligns across 7 bases. Germline CDR1 and CDR2: SGHDT and YYEEEE. This CDR3 contains 14 residues. The trim removed 2 bases at V and 1 base at J, leaving 2 bases unmatched. CDR3 coding DNA: TGTGCCAGCAGCTTACTAGCGATCCAAGAGACCCAGTACTTC. It is translated as CASSLLAIQETQYF.

This clonotype came up many times. This chain joins TRBV2 and TRBJ2-5; the match to TRBD2 covers 9 bases. This CDR3 spans 14 amino acids. CDR1 and CDR2 from the germline V gene are SNHLY and FYNNEI. Trimming removed 2 bases from V and 7 bases from J; junction bases left unmatched: 5. The CDR3 protein is CASSELAGTGTQYF. In DNA, the CDR3 is TGTGCCAGCAGTGAACTAGCGGGGACCGGGACCCAGTACTTC.

The chain combines TRBV29-1 with TRBJ2-5; the D is unclear. The J call may not be correct, given that the DNA end is closer to TRBJ2-7. Per germline, CDR1 SQVTM and CDR2 ANQGSEA. CDR3 size: 15 residues. CDR3: CSVEDLGGSSYEQYF. The CDR3 nucleotides are TGCAGCGTTGAAGATCTTGGCGGAAGCTCCTACGAGCAGTACTTC.

A word on this clonotype: A much larger clone lies a single base off, so this may be a read error. The V gene is TRBV19, the J gene TRBJ1-6; TRBD1 matches 8 bases. In germline, CDR1 is LNHDA, CDR2 SQIVND (reference sequence). The CDR3 is made up of 13 amino acids. The CDR3 loop reads CASSYGQGAHLVF. The CDR3 DNA sequence: TGTGCCAGTAGTTACGGACAGGGTGCCCACCTTGTGTTT.

At least ten counts were recorded for this clonotype. The V call is TRBV6-1, the J call TRBJ2-7; 14 bases line up with TRBD2. This CDR3 region has 15 residues. With 4 bases clipped from V and 4 bases from J, the junction kept 3 bases outside the gene matches. Germline V gene lookup returns CDR1 MNHNS and CDR2 SASEGT. Here the CDR3 DNA reads TGTGCCAGCAGTGCGGGACTAGCGGGAGTTTACGAGCAGTACTTC. Its protein product is CASSAGLAGVYEQYF.

This clonotype was counted many times. This chain joins TRBV7-2 and TRBJ1-6; TRBD1 matches 7 bases. CDR3 length equals 16 residues. The germline V gene has CDR1 SGHTA and CDR2 FQGNSA. V trimming: 0 bases; J trimming: 7 bases; junction bases outside the gene matches: 6. The CDR3 is CASSLAYRGYNSPLHF. CDR3 in DNA: TGTGCCAGCAGCTTAGCTTACAGGGGCTACAATTCACCCCTCCACTTT.

The J gene is TRBJ2-1, the V gene TRBV13; D is unclear. This CDR3 has 11 residues. V lost 0 bases and J 10 bases, leaving 4 bases between the germline ends. Germline assignment: CDR1 PRHDT and CDR2 FYEKMQ (reference sequence). CDR3 coding DNA: TGTGCCAGCAGCTTAGGAGCCGAGCAGTTCTTC. This codes for CASSLGAEQFF.

This clonotype has at least ten counts. The V gene is TRBV9, the J gene TRBJ1-1; 7 positions match TRBD1. Germline CDR1 is SGDLS and CDR2 is YYNGEE. This CDR3 spans 15 amino acids. Trimming cost V 0 bases and J 3 bases; bases outside gene matches: 5. The CDR3 coding sequence is TGTGCCAGCAGCGTAGATCCAGGGGGGGACACTGAAGCTTTCTTT. Translated, it gives CASSVDPGGDTEAFF.

This clonotype was observed many times. This chain uses TRBV20-1 with TRBJ2-3; 8 bases line up with TRBD1. Germline V gene data show CDR1 as DFQATT and CDR2 as SNEGSKA (reference sequence). This CDR3 is 12 amino acids long. V was pared by 5 bases and J by 3 bases, with 1 base of the junction left unmatched. DNA for the CDR3: TGCAGTGCTCGACAGGGGACAGATACGCAGTATTTT. Protein sequence: CSARQGTDTQYF.

The chain recombines TRBV20-1 with TRBJ1-2, with 9 bases that match TRBD1. The V gene end was trimmed by 4 bases and the J gene end by 8 bases; junction bases not matched to a gene: 14. This CDR3 contains 15 residues. Germline V lookup: CDR1 DFQATT, CDR2 SNEGSKA (reference sequence). The CDR3 sequence: CSAIWGDRALGGYTF. The CDR3 bases are TGCAGTGCTATATGGGGGGACAGGGCTTTGGGGGGCTACACCTTC.

The sample holds many counts of this clonotype. The CDR3 protein is CATSRGTSGYNEQFF. The CDR3 nucleotides read TGTGCCACCAGCAGAGGTACTAGCGGATACAATGAGCAGTTCTTC. The V call is TRBV15, the J call TRBJ2-1, with TRBD2 matching over 8 bases. This CDR3 has 15 amino acids. The junction had 3 bases not matched to a gene; V was cut back by 1 base and J by 4 bases. Germline CDR1 and CDR2: LNHNV and YYDKDF (reference sequence). The full variable domain, with the rest looked up from reference TRBV15 and TRBJ2-1, is DAMVIQNPRYQVTQFGKPVTLSCSQTLNHNVMYWYQQKSSQAPKLLFHYYDKDFNNEADTPDNFQSRRPNTSFCFLDIRSPGLGDTAMYLCATSRGTSGYNEQFFGPGTRLTVL.

In its sample, this clonotype was seen a few times. The V and J genes are TRBV7-9 and TRBJ2-7; 9 positions match TRBD1. The CDR3 runs 15 residues. Per germline, CDR1 SEHNR and CDR2 FQNEAQ (reference sequence). J lost 0 bases, V lost 5 bases, and 5 bases had no gene match. The CDR3 DNA reads TGTGCCAGCAGCCTGGGACAGGGCTACTCCTACGAGCAGTACTTC. It specifies CASSLGQGYSYEQYF.

This clonotype occurred once. With a much larger clone just one base away, this may be a read error. This is likely a read error, given that the CDR3 carries no conserved phenylalanine or tryptophan at its end. The V call is TRBV6-2 or TRBV6-3, the J call TRBJ2-7; 7 bases map to TRBD1. V lost 6 bases and J lost 7; bases outside the gene matches: 6. The CDR3 spans 12 residues. Per the germline V gene, CDR1 is MNHEY and CDR2 is SVGEGT. The CDR3 DNA reads as TGTGCCAGCAGGCTCTCAGGGGGTGAGCAGTACCTC. Protein: CASRLSGGEQYL.

Concerning this clonotype: This may stem from a read error, because a much larger clone lies one nucleotide away. This chain uses TRBV4-1 with TRBJ1-5, with 7 bases lining up with TRBD1. The ends lost 1 base at V and 10 bases at J; junction bases unmatched: 10. Germline V gene data show CDR1 as MGHRA and CDR2 as YSYEKL. The CDR3 totals 15 residues. The CDR3 here is CASSQGQGLIHPQHF. The CDR3 nucleotides are TGCGCCAGCAGCCAAGGACAGGGCCTAATACATCCCCAGCATTTT.

Ten or more counts support this clonotype. The V call is TRBV7-9, the J call TRBJ2-5; D is uncertain. This CDR3 contains 14 residues. The V gene's germline CDR1 is SEHNR and CDR2 FQNEAQ (reference sequence). Trimming stripped 3 bases from V and 2 bases from J, with 10 bases between. The CDR3 sequence is CASSFKWGQETQYF. The CDR3, as DNA: TGTGCCAGCAGCTTTAAGTGGGGACAAGAGACCCAGTACTTC.

The table lists this clonotype with many counts. The chain couples TRBV7-3 to TRBJ2-1, with 11 bases that match TRBD2. The CDR3 is 16 amino acids. J gave up 7 bases and V 4 bases, and 9 bases lay outside the gene matches. Germline V gives CDR1 SGHTA, CDR2 FQGTGA. CDR3 coding DNA: TGTGCCAGCAGCTCAGTAGCGGGGGGGGGGATGAATGAGCAGTTCTTC. Translating it yields CASSSVAGGGMNEQFF.

In its sample, this clonotype was seen many times. The genes are TRBV15 and TRBJ2-7, with D tentatively TRBD1 or TRBD2 (5 bases each). With 2 bases removed from V and 2 bases from J, the gap between germline ends came to 16 bases. Germline V gene data show CDR1 as LNHNV and CDR2 as YYDKDF (reference sequence). The CDR3 consists of 16 residues. The chain's CDR3 is CATSRRRDALTYEQYF. CDR3 DNA sequence: TGTGCCACCAGCAGACGCCGGGACGCCTTAACCTACGAGCAGTACTTC.

This clonotype appeared many times. This chain connects TRBV2 to TRBJ2-2; D remains unclear. Germline-derived CDR1 and CDR2 are SNHLY and FYNNEI. The germline V and J ends were trimmed by 3 bases and 7 bases, with 15 bases remaining between them. The CDR3 has 15 amino acids. The DNA of the CDR3 is TGTGCCAGCAGTGACCCAACGAGACCGGTCGGGGAGCTGTTTTTT. Its protein is CASSDPTRPVGELFF.

The sample holds many counts of this clonotype. The chain uses TRBV2 and TRBJ2-7; tentatively, D is TRBD1 or TRBD2 (6 bases each). Germline V gene data show CDR1 as SNHLY and CDR2 as FYNNEI. The CDR3 sequence is 14 residues long. V dropped 4 bases and J dropped 1 base, with 11 bases sitting between them. As DNA, the CDR3 is TGTGCCAGCAGTGCGGGGGCGTCTTCCTACGAGCAGTACTTC. Amino acid sequence: CASSAGASSYEQYF.

There are many counts of this clonotype. This rearrangement joins TRBV5-1 to TRBJ1-2; TRBD1 is a possible D gene (5 bases). This CDR3 region has 13 residues. V was pared by 4 bases and J by 7 bases, with 14 bases between. CDR1 and CDR2 from the germline V gene are SGHRS and YFSETQ. The CDR3: CASSPGTERGYTF. The CDR3 DNA sequence: TGCGCCAGCAGCCCTGGGACTGAGCGTGGCTACACCTTC. The variable domain in full, with the rest retrieved from reference TRBV5-1 and TRBJ1-2, is KAGVTQTPRYLIKTRGQQVTLSCSPISGHRSVSWYQQTPGQGLQFLFEYFSETQRNKGNFPGRFSGRQFSNSRSEMNVSTLELGDSALYLCASSPGTERGYTFGSGTRLTVV.

This clonotype occurred many times. The CDR3 DNA reads TGTGCCAGCAGCGTCGGGACAGGGGAAGATCAGCCCCAGCATTTT. Translating gives CASSVGTGEDQPQHF. The chain uses TRBV9 and TRBJ1-5; 10 bases are shared with TRBD1. V trimming: 2 bases; J trimming: 5 bases; junction bases outside the gene matches: 4. The CDR3 has 15 amino acids. CDR1 is SGDLS, CDR2 YYNGEE, per germline.

A few counts support this clonotype. This likely traces to a read error, being one base from a far larger clone. The chain links TRBV10-1 to TRBJ2-1; tentatively, D is TRBD1 (6 bases). Deletions cut 2 bases from V and 10 bases from J, with 24 bases between. Germline lookup yields CDR1 WNHNN and CDR2 SYGVQD (reference sequence). There are 17 residues in the CDR3. Written as DNA, the CDR3 is TGCGCCAGCAGTGAGGCCGCCAAGACAGGATCGACCTACGAGCAGTTCTTC. Protein product: CASSEAAKTGSTYEQFF.

This clonotype was counted many times. The chain links TRBV7-9 to TRBJ1-1; weak D call: TRBD1 (5 bases). The CDR3 consists of 13 residues. The germline V gene has CDR1 SEHNR and CDR2 FQNEAQ (reference sequence). Trimming cost V 7 bases and J 4 bases, with 13 bases left between them. CDR3 coding DNA: TGTGCCAGCACCCCGCCGGGGGGCACTGAAGCTTTCTTT. This translates into CASTPPGGTEAFF.